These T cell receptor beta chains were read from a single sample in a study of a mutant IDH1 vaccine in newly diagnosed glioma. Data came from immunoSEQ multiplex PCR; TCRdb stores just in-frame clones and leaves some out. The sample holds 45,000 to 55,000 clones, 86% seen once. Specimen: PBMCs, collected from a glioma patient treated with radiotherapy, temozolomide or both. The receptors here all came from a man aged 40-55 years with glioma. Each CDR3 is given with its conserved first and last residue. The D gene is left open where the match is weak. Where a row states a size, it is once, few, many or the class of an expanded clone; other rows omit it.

TGTGCCAGCAGTGACCAGACTAGCGGGAGTTACGAGCAGTACTTC,CASSDQTSGSYEQYF,TRBD2,TRBV2,15,-,TRBJ2-7
TGTGCCAGCAGCTCTTACAGAAACACCGGGGAGCTGTTTTTT,CASSSYRNTGELFF,-,TRBV9,14,-,TRBJ2-2
TGTGCCAGTAGTATTTTGGTGGGAGAGACCCAGTACTTC,CASSILVGETQYF,-,TRBV19,13,-,TRBJ2-5
TGTGCCAGCAGCTTGGGTCTAAGACAGGGCTCTGGAAACACCATATATTTT,CASSLGLRQGSGNTIYF,TRBD1,TRBV7-8,17,-,TRBJ1-3
TGTGCCAGCAGGTACAACAGGGGCCGTGGGACCGGGGAGCTGTTTTTT,CASRYNRGRGTGELFF,TRBD1,TRBV7-9,16,-,TRBJ2-2
TGTGCCAGCAAGGGGGACTTAAACACTGAAGCTTTCTTT,CASKGDLNTEAFF,-,TRBV7-9,13,few,TRBJ1-1
TGTGCCAGCAGTGAAATGGGGACTTCGGGGATGGCTTTCTTT,CASSEMGTSGMAFF,-,TRBV2,14,-,TRBJ1-1
TGTGCCAGCAGGTTTAGCGGGGGACAAGAGACCCAGTACTTC,CASRFSGGQETQYF,TRBD2,TRBV28,14,-,TRBJ2-5
TGTGCCAGTAGTATGGGGACTAGCGGGAAAGACGAGCAGTACTTC,CASSMGTSGKDEQYF,TRBD2,TRBV19,15,-,TRBJ2-7
TGTGCCAGCGGGGCACTAGCGGGAGATAATGAGCAGTTCTTC,CASGALAGDNEQFF,TRBD2,TRBV27,14,-,TRBJ2-1
TGTGCCAGCAGCTTGGGGGGGTTCGGGTTGGGGAGTAGCAATCAGCCCCAGCATTTT,CASSLGGFGLGSSNQPQHF,-,TRBV7-9,19,-,TRBJ1-5
TGCAGCGCTAATAGGGAGACCCAGTACTTC,CSANRETQYF,-,TRBV29-1,10,few,TRBJ2-5
TGTGCCAGCAGTGCCGGACTAGCGGGAAGAAACAATGAGCAGTTCTTC,CASSAGLAGRNNEQFF,TRBD2,TRBV6-6,16,-,TRBJ2-1
TGCGCCAGCAGCTCCCCGGACAGAAACACTGAAGCTTTCTTT,CASSSPDRNTEAFF,-,TRBV5-1,14,-,TRBJ1-1
TGCGCCAGCAGCATAGGCAGGGGAGCCAAAAACATTCAGTACTTC,CASSIGRGAKNIQYF,-,TRBV5-1,15,-,TRBJ2-4
TGTGCCAGCAGTTTAGCGGGAGGGGACACAGATACGCAGTATTTT,CASSLAGGDTDTQYF,TRBD2,TRBV6-1,15,-,TRBJ2-3
TGCGCCAGCAGCTACGGGGAGTTGGATGGCTACACCTTC,CASSYGELDGYTF,-,TRBV5-1,13,-,TRBJ1-2
TGTGCCAGCAGCTTGACTAGCGGGAGAGGGTTCTTC,CASSLTSGRGFF,TRBD2,TRBV7-9,12,-,TRBJ2-1
TGTGCCAGCAAGAGAGACGGACGGAACACTGAAGCTTTCTTT,CASKRDGRNTEAFF,-,TRBV2,14,few,TRBJ1-1
TGTGCCAGCAGTGGACAGGGGGCAGGAGAGCAGTACTTC,CASSGQGAGEQYF,TRBD1,TRBV25-1,13,-,TRBJ2-7
TGTGCCAGCAGCGTAGTATCCGCTTGGGACGTCCCCAATGAGCAGTTCTTC,CASSVVSAWDVPNEQFF,-,TRBV9,17,-,TRBJ2-1
TGTGCCACCAGCCCCTGGGGGTCCGAGCAGTTCTTC,CATSPWGSEQFF,-,TRBV15,12,-,TRBJ2-1
TGTGCCAGCAGGACAATGGTGGGAAACTACGAGCAGTACTTC,CASRTMVGNYEQYF,-,TRBV7-2,14,-,TRBJ2-7
TGCGCCAGCAGCACAAACCGATACGAGCAGTACTTC,CASSTNRYEQYF,-,TRBV5-1,12,-,TRBJ2-7
TGTGCCAGCAGCCACTACAATGAGCAGTTCTTC,CASSHYNEQFF,-,TRBV27,11,-,TRBJ2-1
TGTGCCACCCTACGGACGTTCTCCAGCACAGATACGCAGTATTTT,CATLRTFSSTDTQYF,-,TRBV2,15,-,TRBJ2-3
TGTGCCAGCAGCTCAGCCGGACAGAGCCTCTACGAGCAGTACTTC,CASSSAGQSLYEQYF,-,TRBV11-2,15,-,TRBJ2-7
TGTGCCAGCAGCGACACATACGAGCAGTACTTC,CASSDTYEQYF,-,TRBV5-5,11,-,TRBJ2-7
TGTGCCAGCAGTTACGGGACAGGGAGTAGTCAGCCCCAGCATTTT,CASSYGTGSSQPQHF,TRBD1,TRBV6-5,15,-,TRBJ1-5
TGCGCCAGCAGCCAAGAGTGGGATCGGGGCTACACCTTC,CASSQEWDRGYTF,-,TRBV4-3,13,-,TRBJ1-2
TGTGCCAGCAGCTCTACTGGGGGGGCCTGGCTGTTTTTT,CASSSTGGAWLFF,-,TRBV7-2,13,-,TRBJ1-4
TGTGCCAGCAGCGTGGGAACTAGCGTGACGCAAGAGACCCAGTACTTC,CASSVGTSVTQETQYF,TRBD2,TRBV9,16,-,TRBJ2-5
TGTGCCAGTAGTATAGGCGTGGCTAGCGGCTCCTACGAGCAGTACTTC,CASSIGVASGSYEQYF,TRBD2,TRBV19,16,-,TRBJ2-7
TGTGCCAGCAGACGGGACCGAAGTGGAAACACCATATATTTT,CASRRDRSGNTIYF,-,TRBV21-1,14,-,TRBJ1-3
TGTGCCAGCAGCTTAGCGCTTACTAGCGGGAGGAACGAGCAGTACTTC,CASSLALTSGRNEQYF,TRBD2,TRBV7-9,16,-,TRBJ2-7
TGTGCCAGCATACTACCACGGTGGGGACAGGGTCTCTCTTTTCAAGAGACCCAGTACTTC,CASILPRWGQGLSFQETQYF,-,TRBV21-1,20,-,TRBJ2-5
TGTGCCAGCAGCCACGTGGCAGAGGGGACCCAGTACTTC,CASSHVAEGTQYF,-,TRBV6-4,13,-,TRBJ2-5